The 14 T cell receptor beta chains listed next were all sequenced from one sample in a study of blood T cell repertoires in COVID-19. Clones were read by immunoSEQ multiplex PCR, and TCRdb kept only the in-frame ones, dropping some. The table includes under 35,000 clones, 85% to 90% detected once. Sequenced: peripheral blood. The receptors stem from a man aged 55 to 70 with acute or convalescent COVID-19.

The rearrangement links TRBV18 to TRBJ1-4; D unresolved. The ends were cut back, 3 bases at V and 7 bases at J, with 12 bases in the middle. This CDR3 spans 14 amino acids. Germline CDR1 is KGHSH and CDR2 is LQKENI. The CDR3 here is CASSPSPLTEKLFF. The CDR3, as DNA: TGTGCCAGCTCACCCAGTCCCCTTACTGAAAAACTGTTTTTT. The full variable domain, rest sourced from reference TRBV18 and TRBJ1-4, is NAGVMQNPRHLVRRRGQEARLRCSPMKGHSHVYWYRQLPEEGLKFMVYLQKENIIDESGMPKERFSAEFPKEGPSILRIQQVVRGDSAAYFCASSPSPLTEKLFFGSGTQLSVL.

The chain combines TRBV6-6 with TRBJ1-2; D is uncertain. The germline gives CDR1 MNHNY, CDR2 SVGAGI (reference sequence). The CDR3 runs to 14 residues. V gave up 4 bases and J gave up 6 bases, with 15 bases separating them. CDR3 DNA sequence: TGTGCCAGCAGTTCTCGATCGATGGCCCATGGCTACACCTTC. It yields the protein CASSSRSMAHGYTF.

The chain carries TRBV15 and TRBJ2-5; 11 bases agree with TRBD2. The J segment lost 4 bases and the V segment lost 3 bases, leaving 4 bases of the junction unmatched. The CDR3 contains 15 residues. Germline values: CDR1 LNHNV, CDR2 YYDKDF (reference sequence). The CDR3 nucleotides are TGTGCCACCAGCAGGGGACTAGCGGTAAGAGAGACCCAGTACTTC. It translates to CATSRGLAVRETQYF.

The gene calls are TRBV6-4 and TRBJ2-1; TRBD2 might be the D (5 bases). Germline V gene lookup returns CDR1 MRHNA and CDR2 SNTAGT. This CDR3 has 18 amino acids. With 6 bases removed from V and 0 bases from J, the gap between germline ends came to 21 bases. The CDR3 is CASSPGLAGLGSYNEQFF. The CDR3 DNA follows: TGTGCCAGCAGCCCAGGCCTAGCCGGTCTCGGCTCCTACAATGAGCAGTTCTTC.

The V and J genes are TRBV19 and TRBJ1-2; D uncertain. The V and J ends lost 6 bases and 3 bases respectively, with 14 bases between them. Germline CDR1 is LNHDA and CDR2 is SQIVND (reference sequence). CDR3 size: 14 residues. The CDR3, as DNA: TGTGCCAGTAGCCTCAATCAGGATCACTATGGCTACACCTTC. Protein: CASSLNQDHYGYTF.

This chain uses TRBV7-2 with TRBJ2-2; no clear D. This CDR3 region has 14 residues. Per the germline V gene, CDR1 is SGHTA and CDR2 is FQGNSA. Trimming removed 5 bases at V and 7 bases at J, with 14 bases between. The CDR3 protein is CASSLYHDDGELFF. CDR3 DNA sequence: TGTGCCAGCAGCCTCTACCACGATGACGGGGAGCTGTTTTTT.

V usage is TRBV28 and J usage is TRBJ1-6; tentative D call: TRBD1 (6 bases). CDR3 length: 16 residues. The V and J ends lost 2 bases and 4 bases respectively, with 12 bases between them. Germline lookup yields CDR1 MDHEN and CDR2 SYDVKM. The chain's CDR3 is CASSLGGAPYNSPLHF. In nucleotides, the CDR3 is TGTGCCAGCAGTTTAGGGGGGGCTCCGTATAATTCACCCCTCCACTTT.

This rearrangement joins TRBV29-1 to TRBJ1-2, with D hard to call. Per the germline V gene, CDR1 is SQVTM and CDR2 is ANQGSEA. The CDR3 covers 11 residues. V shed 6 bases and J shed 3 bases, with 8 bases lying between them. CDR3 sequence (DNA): TGCAGCGTCAACCGGGACTATGGCTACACCTTC. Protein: CSVNRDYGYTF.

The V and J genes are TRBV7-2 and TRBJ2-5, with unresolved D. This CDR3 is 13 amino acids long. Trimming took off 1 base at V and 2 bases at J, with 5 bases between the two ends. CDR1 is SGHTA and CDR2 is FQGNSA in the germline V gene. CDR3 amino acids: CASSLGGQETQYF. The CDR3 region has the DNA TGTGCCAGCAGCTTAGGCGGACAAGAGACCCAGTACTTC.

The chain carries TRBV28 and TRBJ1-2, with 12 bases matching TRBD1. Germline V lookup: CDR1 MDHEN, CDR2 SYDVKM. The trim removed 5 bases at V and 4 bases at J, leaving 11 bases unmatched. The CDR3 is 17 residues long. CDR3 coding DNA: TGTGCCAGCAGTCCCCCGGGACAGGGGGCGCGGGTCTATGGCTACACCTTC. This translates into CASSPPGQGARVYGYTF.

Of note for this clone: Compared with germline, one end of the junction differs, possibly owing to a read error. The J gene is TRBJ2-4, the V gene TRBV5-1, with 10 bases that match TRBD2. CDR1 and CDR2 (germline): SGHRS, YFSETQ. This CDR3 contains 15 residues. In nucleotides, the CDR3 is TGCGCCAACAGCTTGGCTCTAGCGGGGGTAAACATTCAGTACTTC. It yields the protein CANSLALAGVNIQYF.

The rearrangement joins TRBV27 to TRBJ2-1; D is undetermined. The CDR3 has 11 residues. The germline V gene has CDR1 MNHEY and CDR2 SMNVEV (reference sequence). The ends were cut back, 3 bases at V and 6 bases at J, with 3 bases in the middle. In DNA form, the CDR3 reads TGTGCCAGCAGTTTCCTCAATGAGCAGTTCTTC. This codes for CASSFLNEQFF.

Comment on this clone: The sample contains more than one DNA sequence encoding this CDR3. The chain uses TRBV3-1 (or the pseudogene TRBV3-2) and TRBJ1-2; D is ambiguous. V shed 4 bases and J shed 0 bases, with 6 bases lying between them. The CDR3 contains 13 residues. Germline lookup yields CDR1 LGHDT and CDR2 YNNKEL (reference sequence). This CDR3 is CASSPRANYGYTF. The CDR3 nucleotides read TGTGCCAGCAGCCCGCGAGCTAACTATGGCTACACCTTC.

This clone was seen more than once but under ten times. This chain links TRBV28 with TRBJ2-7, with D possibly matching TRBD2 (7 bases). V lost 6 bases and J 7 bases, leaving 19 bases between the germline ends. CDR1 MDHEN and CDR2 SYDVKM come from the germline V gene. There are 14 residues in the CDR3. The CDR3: CASRLRGRAREQYF. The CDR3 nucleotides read TGTGCCAGCAGACTAAGGGGGAGGGCGAGGGAGCAGTACTTC.